The 19 T cell receptor beta chains in this list originate from one sample, sequenced in a study of shared clonotypes between healthy human individuals. Some clones are missing from TCRdb's copy, which holds only in-frame ones; the method was immunoSEQ multiplex PCR. The data hold some 200,000 clones, with just over 65% observed a single time. Sample: memory CD4+ T cells sorted from blood. Stated subset: CD45RA-negative fraction. Source of these receptors: a man aged 25-45 years in good health.

The CDR3 loop reads CASSPYRENGKNIQYF. The CDR3 DNA is TGTGCCAGCAGCCCCTATCGGGAGAATGGCAAAAACATTCAGTACTTC. The chain is built from TRBV5-8 and TRBJ2-4; maybe TRBD2 (6 bases). The V gene's germline CDR1 is SGHTS and CDR2 YDEGEE. The V and J ends lost 4 bases and 3 bases respectively, with 17 bases between them. The CDR3 extends over 16 amino acids.

The chain couples TRBV30 to TRBJ1-2, with D unresolved. Trimming took off 0 bases at V and 7 bases at J, with 6 bases between the two ends. The germline CDR1 and CDR2 sequences are GTSNPN and SVGIG (reference sequence). The CDR3 contains 11 residues. The CDR3 sequence is CAWSVSAGYTF. The CDR3 nucleotides are TGTGCCTGGAGTGTTTCCGCTGGCTACACCTTC. Together with reference TRBV30 and TRBJ1-2, the CDR3 gives the full variable domain: SQTIHQWPATLVQPVGSPLSLECTVEGTSNPNLYWYRQAAGRGLQLLFYSVGIGQISSEVPQNLSASRPQDRQFILSSKKLLLSDSGFYLCAWSVSAGYTFGSGTRLTVV.

This chain joins TRBV5-6 and TRBJ2-2; TRBD2 is a possible D gene (6 bases). The ends were cut back, 3 bases at V and 5 bases at J, with 20 bases in the middle. The CDR3 loop spans 17 amino acids. Germline loops: CDR1 SGHDT, CDR2 YYEEEE. In nucleotides, the CDR3 is TGTGCCAGCAGCTGGGGCGGGACCGACGCAGGGACCGGGGAGCTGTTTTTT. It encodes CASSWGGTDAGTGELFF.

The rearrangement uses TRBV11-3 and TRBJ2-7; 7 bases align to TRBD1. The CDR3 consists of 15 residues. CDR1 is SGHNT and CDR2 is YENEEA in the germline V gene. V gave up 5 bases and J gave up 2 bases; unmatched junction bases: 9. The CDR3 is CASSPGQTQPYEQYF. DNA of the CDR3: TGTGCCAGCAGCCCGGGACAGACCCAACCCTACGAGCAGTACTTC.

V is TRBV6-1 and J is TRBJ2-7; perhaps TRBD2 as D (6 bases). Germline V gives CDR1 MNHNS, CDR2 SASEGT. The CDR3 length is 13 residues. V dropped 4 bases and J dropped 6 bases, with 13 bases sitting between them. CDR3 in amino acids: CASSVRGVLEQYF. CDR3 bases: TGTGCCAGCAGTGTGCGGGGCGTCCTCGAGCAGTACTTC.

This clone appeared many times. In the same sample, other DNA sequences code for this CDR3. This chain links TRBV18 with TRBJ1-1, with no clear D. With 6 bases removed from V and 2 bases from J, the gap between germline ends came to 4 bases. CDR1 is KGHSH and CDR2 is LQKENI in the germline V gene. This CDR3 comprises 11 residues. The CDR3 region is CASSLNTEAFF. CDR3 DNA sequence: TGTGCCAGCTCCCTCAACACTGAAGCTTTCTTT.

The chain couples TRBV29-1 to TRBJ1-2, with 7 nucleotides matching TRBD1. V was pared by 6 bases and J by 1 base, with 35 bases of the junction left unmatched. The CDR3 has 23 amino acids. The germline CDR1 and CDR2 sequences are SQVTM and ANQGSEA. The CDR3 protein is CSVDQVVRDSPPGTGQFNYGYTF. CDR3 in DNA: TGCAGCGTAGACCAAGTAGTACGGGACAGTCCTCCTGGTACGGGACAGTTTAACTATGGCTACACCTTC.

V gene TRBV27 combines with J gene TRBJ2-1, with TRBD1 matching over 8 bases. The CDR3 has 13 residues. Germline CDR1 reads MNHEY; CDR2 reads SMNVEV (reference sequence). After removal of 6 bases from V and 6 bases from J, the junction contained 4 bases not matched to a gene. CDR3 coding DNA: TGTGCCAGCAGAGATACAGGGGGCAATGAGCAGTTCTTC. Translated, it gives CASRDTGGNEQFF.

V is TRBV18 and J is TRBJ2-2; possible D gene TRBD1, 5 bases. Trimming cost V 3 bases and J 0 bases, with 14 bases left between them. The CDR3 is made up of 17 amino acids. Germline V gene data show CDR1 as KGHSH and CDR2 as LQKENI. The CDR3 loop is CASSPLSLQANTGELFF. The CDR3 nucleotides are TGTGCCAGCTCACCCCTATCGTTACAGGCGAACACCGGGGAGCTGTTTTTT.

The table lists this clone with a count of one. This chain connects TRBV4-1 to TRBJ1-3, with D possibly TRBD1 on 5 matching bases. V lost 3 bases to trimming and J lost 5 bases, with 11 bases between them. This CDR3 has 14 amino acids. The germline V gene encodes CDR1 MGHRA and CDR2 YSYEKL. The CDR3 coding sequence is TGCGCCAGCAGCCAGGCGGGACTGAGAAACACCATATATTTT. This codes for CASSQAGLRNTIYF.

The rearrangement links TRBV4-1 to TRBJ2-3; TRBD2 matches at 12 bases. J gave up 2 bases and V 4 bases, and 13 bases lay outside the gene matches. Germline values: CDR1 MGHRA, CDR2 YSYEKL. This CDR3 spans 19 amino acids. CDR3 in DNA: TGCGCCAGCAGCCTAAGACTAGCGGGAGTCCCCACAGCCACAGATACGCAGTATTTT. The encoded protein is CASSLRLAGVPTATDTQYF.

V gene TRBV5-1 combines with J gene TRBJ2-7; 8 bases agree with TRBD2. There are 16 residues in the CDR3. With 3 bases clipped from V and 7 bases from J, the junction kept 15 bases outside the gene matches. From germline, CDR1 is SGHRS and CDR2 YFSETQ. CDR3 region: CASSWVTGTRPQEQYF. The CDR3 DNA reads TGCGCCAGCAGCTGGGTCACCGGGACTAGACCACAAGAGCAGTACTTC.

This clone was detected ten times or more. The chain has TRBV4-1 and TRBJ1-5, with D uncertain. Germline values: CDR1 MGHRA, CDR2 YSYEKL. The V end was cut by 0 bases, the J end by 3 bases, with 3 bases between. The CDR3 length is 13 residues. CDR3 in DNA: TGCGCCAGCAGCCAAGACATCAATCAGCCCCAGCATTTT. This codes for CASSQDINQPQHF.

The chain joins TRBV7-2 to TRBJ2-3, with D uncertain. Germline CDR1 is SGHTA and CDR2 is FQGNSA. CDR3 length: 15 amino acids. The ends were cut back, 6 bases at V and 2 bases at J, with 15 bases in the middle. CDR3 residues: CASRATLRTTDTQYF. CDR3 DNA: TGTGCCAGCAGGGCTACCCTCAGGACCACAGATACGCAGTATTTT.

The gene calls are TRBV9 and TRBJ1-2; D gene uncertain. Germline V lookup: CDR1 SGDLS, CDR2 YYNGEE. V was clipped by 1 base and J by 8 bases, with 15 bases between them. The CDR3 consists of 14 residues. The CDR3 DNA is TGTGCCAGCAGCGTAAGCGGGTCCAGCCAAGGCTACACCTTC. Encoded protein: CASSVSGSSQGYTF.

This clone came up a few times. This chain uses TRBV25-1 with TRBJ1-4, with D maybe TRBD1 (6 bases). This CDR3 region has 17 residues. Looked up from germline, CDR1 is MGHDK and CDR2 is SYGVNS. V lost 2 bases, J lost 4 bases, and 17 bases lay in between. The CDR3: CASSEQETGSGNEKLFF. CDR3 nucleotide sequence: TGTGCCAGCAGTGAACAGGAGACAGGCTCTGGTAATGAAAAACTGTTTTTT.

The V and J genes are TRBV7-2 and TRBJ2-2; D remains ambiguous. This CDR3 spans 13 amino acids. The germline CDR1 and CDR2 sequences are SGHTA and FQGNSA. V was pared by 6 bases and J by 4 bases, with 9 bases between. DNA for the CDR3: TGTGCCAGCAGTTCAGCCGCCACCGGGGAGCTGTTTTTT. It codes for CASSSAATGELFF.

The chain couples TRBV6-5 to TRBJ2-7; D tentatively fits TRBD1 or TRBD2 (6 bases each). There are 16 residues in the CDR3. CDR1 is MNHEY and CDR2 is SVGAGI in the germline V gene. Between the trimmed V and J ends, which lost 0 bases and 1 base, there was a span of 13 bases. CDR3 DNA: TGTGCCAGCAGTTACTCGGGGGGCGGTATTTCCTACGAGCAGTACTTC. Its protein is CASSYSGGGISYEQYF.

V and J are TRBV2 and TRBJ2-5; TRBD1 aligns across 7 bases. The CDR3 contains 13 residues. J gave up 4 bases and V 6 bases, and 5 bases lay outside the gene matches. Germline assignment: CDR1 SNHLY and CDR2 FYNNEI. CDR3 coding DNA: TGTGCCAGCAGACAGGGGTTTAGAGAGACCCAGTACTTC. It is translated as CASRQGFRETQYF.